The 4 T cell receptor beta chains reported below all come from one sample, sequenced in a study of graft-versus-host responses after intestinal transplantation. Some clones are missing from TCRdb's copy, which holds only in-frame ones; the method was immunoSEQ multiplex PCR. The sample has more than 85,000 clones; approximately 90% are singletons. These receptors have no identified antigens. The specimen was unstimulated CD8+ T cells sorted from spleen or lymph node cells, collected before transplant. These receptors all come from a human donor who was the organ donor for an intestinal transplant.

CDR3 amino acids: CASVPGYSVGVYEQYF. DNA of the CDR3: TGTGCTAGTGTTCCTGGGTACTCAGTAGGGGTTTACGAGCAGTACTTC. V and J are TRBV12-5 and TRBJ2-7; the D gene is possibly TRBD1 (5 bases). V dropped 7 bases and J dropped 4 bases, with 23 bases sitting between them. Germline lookup yields CDR1 LGHNT and CDR2 FRNRAP. The CDR3 length is 16 residues.

This chain uses TRBV6-6 with TRBJ2-7; 9 positions agree with TRBD1. The V gene's germline CDR1 is MNHNY and CDR2 SVGAGI (reference sequence). This CDR3 is built from 14 residues. V lost 2 bases to trimming and J lost 4 bases; unmatched junction nucleotides: 3. Here the CDR3 reads CASSYGDRAYEQYF. As DNA, the CDR3 is TGTGCCAGCAGTTACGGGGACAGGGCATACGAGCAGTACTTC.

The rearrangement joins TRBV13 to TRBJ2-7, with D perhaps matching TRBD2 (6 bases). V lost 3 bases, J lost 7 bases, and 13 bases lay in between. This CDR3 has 13 residues. The germline CDR1 and CDR2 sequences are PRHDT and FYEKMQ (reference sequence). The CDR3 DNA reads TGTGCCAGCAGCTTCGGAGGGGAGAGAGAGCAGTACTTC. This gives the protein CASSFGGEREQYF.

This chain links TRBV11-3 with TRBJ2-7; 11 nucleotides match TRBD2. The length of the CDR3 is 17 residues. Trimming at V came to 4 bases and at J to 2 bases, leaving 10 bases not matched to a gene. In germline, CDR1 is SGHNT, CDR2 YENEEA. The CDR3 nucleotides read TGTGCCAGCAGCTCTCGAACACTTAGCGGGGGGGCCTACGAGCAGTACTTC. Translating it yields CASSSRTLSGGAYEQYF.